The next 29 T cell receptor beta chains were all read from a single sample in a study of blood T cell repertoires in COVID-19 (dated by TCRdb to about 2020). The library was made by the immunoSEQ multiplex PCR assay. TCRdb obtained this table from immuneACCESS and retained in-frame rearrangements with V and J assigned. These tables miss some clones; where compared with another copy, unresolved V genes account for less than half of the shortfall, and the remainder is unexplained. The sample table holds roughly 480,000 clones, of which roughly 89% were seen once. The top ten clonotypes cover around 0.9% of the sample. Sequencing was done on a sample of peripheral blood. These receptors were taken from a man younger than 30 with COVID-19, enrolled during active disease.

This sequence joins TRBV18 and TRBJ2-7; 7 bases fit TRBD1. From germline, CDR1 is KGHSH and CDR2 LQKENI. The trim removed 3 bases at V and 1 base at J, leaving 6 bases unmatched. This CDR3 spans 15 amino acids. In DNA form, the CDR3 reads TGTGCCAGCTCACCTGATCGGACAGGTTCCTACGAGCAGTACTTC. It codes for CASSPDRTGSYEQYF.

This clone was counted only a few times. The chain carries TRBV4-1 and TRBJ2-7; TRBD2 is a possible D gene (5 bases). The CDR3 has 16 residues. Per germline, CDR1 MGHRA and CDR2 YSYEKL. V was pared by 0 bases and J by 0 bases, with 12 bases between. CDR3 nucleotides: TGCGCCAGCAGCCAAGAGGCCACGGGAAGCTCCTACGAGCAGTACTTC. This translates into CASSQEATGSSYEQYF.

This chain connects TRBV4-1 to TRBJ2-3; 14 bases line up with TRBD2. In germline, CDR1 is MGHRA, CDR2 YSYEKL. V shed 3 bases, J shed 5 bases, and the junction held 4 bases outside the gene matches. The CDR3 has 16 residues. CDR3 sequence reads: CASSQPTSGREDTQYF. The CDR3 DNA reads as TGCGCCAGCAGCCAGCCGACTAGCGGGAGGGAAGATACGCAGTATTTT.

V gene TRBV13 combines with J gene TRBJ2-7, with D possibly matching TRBD1 (5 bases). This CDR3 is built from 13 residues. CDR1 is PRHDT and CDR2 is FYEKMQ in the germline V gene (reference sequence). V lost 8 bases, J lost 6 bases, and 17 bases lay in between. The CDR3 nucleotides read TGTGCCAGCTCCCCCCAGGGTCCGGGCGAGCAGTACTTC. Translation: CASSPQGPGEQYF. The whole variable domain, remainder taken from reference TRBV13 and TRBJ2-7, is AAGVIQSPRHLIKEKRETATLKCYPIPRHDTVYWYQQGPGQDPQFLISFYEKMQSDKGSIPDRFSAQQFSDYHSELNMSSLELGDSALYFCASSPQGPGEQYFGPGTRLTVT.

The CDR3 is CASSLGPLAATGELFF. Written as DNA, the CDR3 is TGTGCCAGCAGCTTGGGCCCTCTAGCGGCCACCGGGGAGCTGTTTTTT. V gene TRBV5-4 combines with J gene TRBJ2-2, with 7 positions matching TRBD2. Germline assignment: CDR1 SGHNT and CDR2 YYREEE (reference sequence). J was trimmed by 4 bases and V by 0 bases; bases with no gene match: 6. CDR3 length equals 16 residues.

The gene calls are TRBV7-8 and TRBJ1-3; D is undetermined. In germline, CDR1 is SGHVS, CDR2 FQNEAQ. The V end lost 3 bases, the J end lost 8 bases, and 11 bases lay between the germline ends. CDR3 size: 13 residues. Here the CDR3 DNA reads TGTGCCAGCAGCTTGGAGGGTTCGGACACCATATATTTT. Protein sequence: CASSLEGSDTIYF.

A note on this clone: A much larger clone differs from this one at a single base, so this may be a read error. V usage is TRBV11-2 and J usage is TRBJ2-1; 14 positions agree with TRBD2. J gave up 9 bases and V 5 bases, and 3 bases lay outside the gene matches. The germline V gene encodes CDR1 SGHAT and CDR2 FQNNGV. This CDR3 contains 14 residues. The CDR3 region has the DNA TGTGCCAGCAGCCCCGGACTAGCGGGAGGTGAGCAGTTCTTC. It encodes CASSPGLAGGEQFF.

This clone turned up a few times. J is TRBJ1-3 and V is TRBV19; D gene ambiguous. The CDR3 is 15 amino acids. The germline CDR1 and CDR2 sequences are LNHDA and SQIVND (reference sequence). V was shortened by 5 bases and J by 0 bases, with 11 bases between the two germline ends. CDR3: CASSRPYSSGNTIYF. In nucleotides, the CDR3 is TGTGCCAGTAGTCGGCCCTACAGCTCTGGAAACACCATATATTTT.

The chain uses TRBV4-1 and TRBJ1-5, with D perhaps TRBD1 (6 bases). V shed 4 bases and J shed 4 bases, with 26 bases lying between them. The germline CDR1 and CDR2 sequences are MGHRA and YSYEKL. The CDR3 loop spans 19 amino acids. DNA for the CDR3: TGCGCCAGCAGCCTTGCCGGGGGGGGCCGGTCTATAGGTAATCAGCCCCAGCATTTT. Its translation: CASSLAGGGRSIGNQPQHF.

The genes are TRBV15 and TRBJ2-1; 9 nucleotides align to TRBD2. V trimming: 0 bases; J trimming: 14 bases; junction bases outside the gene matches: 5. The CDR3 extends over 13 amino acids. The V gene's germline CDR1 is LNHNV and CDR2 YYDKDF (reference sequence). The CDR3, as DNA: TGTGCCACCAGCAGAGATGAAGGCGGGAGGGAGTTCTTC. Residues: CATSRDEGGREFF.

Here the CDR3 reads CASSYEVGELFF. Here the CDR3 DNA reads TGTGCCAGCAGTTACGAGGTCGGGGAGCTGTTTTTT. The chain joins TRBV12-3 or TRBV12-4 to TRBJ2-2; no definite D call. The CDR3 covers 12 residues. V dropped 4 bases and J dropped 7 bases, with 7 bases sitting between them.

The chain uses TRBV19 and TRBJ2-4; D possibly corresponds to TRBD1 (5 bases). Germline V gene sequence: CDR1 LNHDA, CDR2 SQIVND (reference sequence). The germline V and J ends were trimmed by 11 bases and 0 bases, with 14 bases remaining between them. CDR3 length: 14 amino acids. CDR3 coding DNA: TGTGCCGTAAACAGGCTACTAGCCAAAAACATTCAGTACTTC. Translating gives CAVNRLLAKNIQYF.

This clone has a single count. The chain couples TRBV19 to TRBJ2-1, with D maybe TRBD2 (6 bases). Trimming cost V 5 bases and J 2 bases, with 13 bases left between them. Germline V gene lookup returns CDR1 LNHDA and CDR2 SQIVND (reference sequence). This CDR3 is built from 15 residues. CDR3 nucleotide sequence: TGTGCCAGTAGTGTCCCGGGACTTACCTACAATGAGCAGTTCTTC. Translating gives CASSVPGLTYNEQFF.

This rearrangement joins TRBV27 to TRBJ2-1; 9 bases agree with TRBD2. CDR1 is MNHEY and CDR2 is SMNVEV in the germline V gene (reference sequence). With V trimmed by 1 base and J by 7 bases, 5 bases remained unmatched. The CDR3 sequence is 15 residues long. The CDR3 loop reads CASSLLAGVSNEQFF. The CDR3 coding sequence is TGTGCCAGCAGTTTATTAGCGGGAGTAAGTAATGAGCAGTTCTTC.

The chain joins TRBV12-3 or TRBV12-4 to TRBJ2-7; D possibly corresponds to TRBD2 (5 bases). The CDR3 consists of 12 residues. The ends were cut back, 5 bases at V and 5 bases at J, with 10 bases in the middle. The CDR3 loop is CASSPSRDEQYF. In nucleotides, the CDR3 is TGTGCCAGCAGTCCCTCGCGGGACGAGCAGTACTTC.

This sequence joins TRBV6-5 and TRBJ2-7, with 9 positions matching TRBD1. V gave up 2 bases and J gave up 7 bases; unmatched junction bases: 6. This CDR3 is 14 amino acids long. The V gene's germline CDR1 is MNHEY and CDR2 SVGAGI. CDR3 nucleotides: TGTGCCAGCAGTTACGTACAGGGGGCGGGGGAGCAGTACTTC. The encoded protein is CASSYVQGAGEQYF.

In its sample, this clone was seen once. The V call is TRBV27, the J call TRBJ2-1; 13 bases agree with TRBD2. The J segment lost 6 bases and the V segment lost 4 bases, leaving 3 bases of the junction unmatched. Per germline, CDR1 MNHEY and CDR2 SMNVEV (reference sequence). The CDR3 sequence is 15 residues long. The CDR3 coding sequence is TGTGCCAGCAGTTACGGACTAGCGGGGGCCAATGAGCAGTTCTTC. This encodes CASSYGLAGANEQFF.

The chain uses TRBV5-6 and TRBJ2-2, with D maybe TRBD1 (5 bases). CDR3 length: 15 residues. With 1 base removed from V and 0 bases from J, the gap between germline ends came to 7 bases. From germline, CDR1 is SGHDT and CDR2 YYEEEE. The CDR3 reads CASSLTGPNTGELFF. Here the CDR3 DNA reads TGTGCCAGCAGCTTGACAGGCCCGAACACCGGGGAGCTGTTTTTT.

CDR3 nucleotide sequence: TGTGCCAGCTCACCAACGGCGGGGGGCCAGGAGACCCAGTACTTC. It translates to CASSPTAGGQETQYF. The J gene is TRBJ2-5, the V gene TRBV18; the match to TRBD2 covers 8 bases. The CDR3 extends over 15 amino acids. Trimming cost V 2 bases and J 5 bases; bases outside gene matches: 7. Germline assignment: CDR1 KGHSH and CDR2 LQKENI.

The V gene is TRBV2, the J gene TRBJ2-1, with TRBD1 as a possible D gene (5 bases). Germline lookup yields CDR1 SNHLY and CDR2 FYNNEI. The CDR3 loop spans 15 amino acids. The germline V and J ends were trimmed by 3 bases and 6 bases, with 15 bases remaining between them. CDR3 amino acids: CASSDDDRRINEQFF. The CDR3 DNA reads as TGTGCCAGCAGTGACGACGACAGAAGGATCAATGAGCAGTTCTTC.

CDR3 bases: TGTGCCAGCAGTTACTTCAGGGACTTGAACACTGAAGCTTTCTTT. This gives the protein CASSYFRDLNTEAFF. The chain couples TRBV6-5 to TRBJ1-1; possibly TRBD1 for D (5 bases). Trimming stripped 1 base from V and 0 bases from J, with 9 bases between. Germline CDR1 reads MNHEY; CDR2 reads SVGAGI. CDR3 size: 15 residues.

The chain is built from TRBV4-1 and TRBJ2-1; TRBD2 agrees at 8 bases. J lost 8 bases, V lost 1 base, and 4 bases had no gene match. The CDR3 extends over 14 amino acids. The germline V gene has CDR1 MGHRA and CDR2 YSYEKL. The CDR3 sequence is CASSQVSTSDEQFF. In nucleotides, the CDR3 is TGCGCCAGCAGCCAAGTTTCGACTAGCGATGAGCAGTTCTTC.

The gene calls are TRBV2 and TRBJ2-2; tentative D call: TRBD2 (6 bases). The V gene lost 11 bases and the J gene lost 1 base, with 17 bases spanning the gap. The CDR3 is 15 amino acids. Germline CDR1 is SNHLY and CDR2 is FYNNEI. The CDR3 region is CASGSGTLNTGELFF. The CDR3 coding sequence is TGTGCCTCAGGGTCCGGGACTTTGAACACCGGGGAGCTGTTTTTT.

V usage is TRBV4-2 and J usage is TRBJ2-3; 10 nucleotides match TRBD2. This CDR3 comprises 16 residues. The V and J ends lost 3 bases and 5 bases, in that order; junction bases with no gene match: 8. Looked up from germline, CDR1 is LGHNA and CDR2 is YNFKEQ. The CDR3 bases are TGTGCCAGCAGCCATCAGAGCGGGGGGGCCCTAGATACGCAGTATTTT. This translates into CASSHQSGGALDTQYF.

The chain combines TRBV19 with TRBJ2-1; D remains ambiguous. The germline V gene encodes CDR1 LNHDA and CDR2 SQIVND (reference sequence). This CDR3 comprises 13 residues. V lost 11 bases and J lost 0, with 11 bases in between. The DNA of the CDR3 is TGTGCCTCGGCGGCCAGCTCCTACAATGAGCAGTTCTTC. This codes for CASAASSYNEQFF.

This rearrangement joins TRBV27 to TRBJ2-3; TRBD2 agrees at 16 bases. V was pared by 4 bases and J by 1 base, with 5 bases of the junction left unmatched. Germline loops: CDR1 MNHEY, CDR2 SMNVEV (reference sequence). This CDR3 region has 18 residues. In DNA, the CDR3 is TGTGCCAGCAGTTCGGGACTAGCGGGAGGGTTTGGCACAGATACGCAGTATTTT. This encodes CASSSGLAGGFGTDTQYF.

The rearrangement links TRBV5-8 to TRBJ1-4, with TRBD1 matching over 8 bases. Unmatched junction bases numbered 8, after V lost 4 bases and J lost 6 bases. CDR1 SGHTS and CDR2 YDEGEE come from the germline V gene. CDR3 size: 15 residues. This CDR3 is CASSPGQASHEKLFF. In DNA, the CDR3 is TGTGCCAGCAGCCCGGGACAGGCGAGTCATGAAAAACTGTTTTTT.

This rearrangement joins TRBV19 to TRBJ1-2, with 10 bases aligning to TRBD1. The V gene's germline CDR1 is LNHDA and CDR2 SQIVND (reference sequence). CDR3 length: 15 residues. V was pared by 1 base and J by 8 bases, with 7 bases of the junction left unmatched. The CDR3 is CASSIAAGQGRGYTF. The CDR3 coding sequence is TGTGCCAGTAGTATAGCAGCGGGACAGGGGAGAGGCTACACCTTC.

The chain carries TRBV14 and TRBJ1-4; TRBD1 is a possible D gene (6 bases). Germline V gene sequence: CDR1 SGHDN, CDR2 FVKESK. V was clipped by 4 bases and J by 0 bases, with 12 bases between them. The CDR3 has 16 amino acids. The CDR3 bases are TGTGCCAGCAGCCCAGGGGAGCGCGCAACTAATGAAAAACTGTTTTTT. It specifies CASSPGERATNEKLFF.